Each of the 5 T cell receptor beta chains below was sequenced from the same sample in a study of blood T cell repertoires in COVID-19. Clones were read by immunoSEQ multiplex PCR, and TCRdb kept only the in-frame ones, dropping some. Of over 25,000 clones in the sample, under 85% were seen once. Sequenced: peripheral blood. Receptor source: a man aged 65 to 85 with acute or convalescent COVID-19.

The chain carries TRBV9 and TRBJ2-7, with 7 bases aligning to TRBD1. The germline V gene encodes CDR1 SGDLS and CDR2 YYNGEE. Trimming cost V 4 bases and J 1 base; bases outside gene matches: 5. The CDR3 totals 14 residues. For the CDR3, the DNA is TGTGCCAGCAGCCTCACAGGGGTATCCTACGAGCAGTACTTC. Encoded protein: CASSLTGVSYEQYF.

This clone was observed a handful of times. The rearrangement joins TRBV30 to TRBJ2-1; D gene ambiguous. CDR3 length: 12 residues. Germline values: CDR1 GTSNPN, CDR2 SVGIG (reference sequence). The V gene lost 4 bases and the J gene lost 8 bases, with 12 bases spanning the gap. The CDR3 bases are TGTGCCTGGATTTCCCTAGGTGATGAGCAGTTCTTC. Translation: CAWISLGDEQFF.

The chain combines TRBV7-9 with TRBJ2-1, with D possibly matching TRBD2 (5 bases). The V gene lost 2 bases and the J gene lost 6 bases, with 8 bases spanning the gap. Germline V gene lookup returns CDR1 SEHNR and CDR2 FQNEAQ (reference sequence). This CDR3 has 13 amino acids. The CDR3 reads CASSLNEGNEQFF. The CDR3 nucleotides are TGTGCCAGCAGCTTAAATGAGGGCAATGAGCAGTTCTTC.

Only one count was recorded for this clone. The V call is TRBV2, the J call TRBJ2-5, with 11 bases matching TRBD2. Germline loops: CDR1 SNHLY, CDR2 FYNNEI. V was pared by 4 bases and J by 7 bases, with 8 bases of the junction left unmatched. The CDR3 spans 15 residues. This CDR3 is CASSGLAGGGGTQYF. The CDR3 region has the DNA TGTGCCAGCAGTGGGCTAGCGGGAGGCGGAGGGACCCAGTACTTC.

This clone has a handful of counts. The chain is built from TRBV27 and TRBJ2-3, with TRBD1 as a possible D gene (6 bases). V was pared by 2 bases and J by 6 bases, with 15 bases between. Germline lookup yields CDR1 MNHEY and CDR2 SMNVEV (reference sequence). The CDR3 consists of 15 residues. Here the CDR3 reads CASSLQGTPTDTQYF. The CDR3, as DNA: TGTGCCAGCAGTTTACAGGGGACCCCCACGGATACGCAGTATTTT.